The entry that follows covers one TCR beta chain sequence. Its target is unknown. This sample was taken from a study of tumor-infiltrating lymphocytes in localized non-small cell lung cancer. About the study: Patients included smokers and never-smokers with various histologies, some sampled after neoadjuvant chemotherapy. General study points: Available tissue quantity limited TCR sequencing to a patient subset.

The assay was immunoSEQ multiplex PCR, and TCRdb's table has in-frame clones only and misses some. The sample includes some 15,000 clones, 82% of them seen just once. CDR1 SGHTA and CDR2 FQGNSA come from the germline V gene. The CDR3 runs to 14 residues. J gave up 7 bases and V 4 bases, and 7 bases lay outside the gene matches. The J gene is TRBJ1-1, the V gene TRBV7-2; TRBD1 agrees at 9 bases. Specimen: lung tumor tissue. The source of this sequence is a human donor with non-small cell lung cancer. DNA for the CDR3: TGTGCCAGCAGCTACGGGACAGGGACGGTTGAAGCTTTCTTT. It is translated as CASSYGTGTVEAFF.